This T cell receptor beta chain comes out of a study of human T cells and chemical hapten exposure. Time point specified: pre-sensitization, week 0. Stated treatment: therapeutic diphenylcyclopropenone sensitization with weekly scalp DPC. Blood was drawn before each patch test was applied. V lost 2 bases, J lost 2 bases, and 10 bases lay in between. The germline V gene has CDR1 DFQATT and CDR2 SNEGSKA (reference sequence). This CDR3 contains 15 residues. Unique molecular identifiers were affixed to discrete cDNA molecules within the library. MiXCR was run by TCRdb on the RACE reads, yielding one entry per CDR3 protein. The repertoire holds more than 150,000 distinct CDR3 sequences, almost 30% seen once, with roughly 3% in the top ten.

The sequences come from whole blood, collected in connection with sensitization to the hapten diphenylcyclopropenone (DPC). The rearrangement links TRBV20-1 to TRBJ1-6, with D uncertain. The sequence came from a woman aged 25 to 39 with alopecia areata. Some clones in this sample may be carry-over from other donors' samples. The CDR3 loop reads CSARQVLTYNSPLHF. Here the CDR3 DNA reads TGCAGTGCTAGACAGGTCCTAACCTATAATTCACCCCTCCACTTT.